The 22 T cell receptor beta chains below were found in one sample sequenced in a study of T cells in Graves' hyperthyroidism and ophthalmopathy. The source material, RNA transcripts, was used to amplify TCR beta CDR3 regions. In the first-round RT-PCR of the TCR CDR3, the HTBI primer set was used. One entry per CDR3 protein results from TCRdb running MiXCR on the multiplex PCR reads. The sample contains fewer than 700,000 distinct CDR3 sequences, around 16% of which appear only once. Sequencing was done on a sample of blood. These TCRs come from a woman aged 25-40 years with Graves' hyperthyroidism.

The CDR3, as DNA: TGCGCCAGCAAAGGGGGGCTAGCGGGAGGGGAGCAGTACTTC. It is translated as CASKGGLAGGEQYF. V and J are TRBV4-1 and TRBJ2-7; 12 nucleotides align to TRBD2. The ends lost 7 bases at V and 7 bases at J; junction bases unmatched: 8. CDR3 length: 14 amino acids. Germline CDR1 is MGHRA and CDR2 is YSYEKL.

The table lists this clonotype with many counts. This chain connects TRBV28 to TRBJ2-7; D might be TRBD2 (5 bases). Trimming cost V 7 bases and J 8 bases, with 18 bases left between them. The length of the CDR3 is 13 residues. Germline V lookup: CDR1 MDHEN, CDR2 SYDVKM. CDR3 amino acids: CASTDDYPTQQYF. CDR3 nucleotide sequence: TGTGCCAGCACAGACGACTATCCTACGCAGCAGTACTTC.

This clonotype has ten or more counts. This chain uses TRBV6-2 or TRBV6-3 with TRBJ2-3; tentatively, D is TRBD2 (5 bases). The V end was cut by 7 bases, the J end by 8 bases, with 13 bases between. In germline, CDR1 is MNHEY, CDR2 SVGEGT. This CDR3 comprises 12 residues. CDR3 in amino acids: CASNSWAGTQYF. The DNA for the CDR3 is TGTGCCAGCAACTCCTGGGCGGGTACGCAGTATTTT.

This clonotype came up a few times. The rearrangement links TRBV4-1 to TRBJ2-1; D may be TRBD1 (5 bases). V was cut by 1 base and J by 4 bases, with 11 bases left in between. Germline V gene sequence: CDR1 MGHRA, CDR2 YSYEKL. This CDR3 is built from 15 residues. Written as DNA, the CDR3 is TGCGCCAGCAGCCAAGTGGTGGGGCAGTACAATGAGCAGTTCTTC. Translation gives CASSQVVGQYNEQFF.

The table lists this clonotype with a few counts. This may be a read error: a much more frequent sequence differs by one nucleotide. The chain carries TRBV10-3 and TRBJ1-1, with a weak D call TRBD1 (5 bases). The CDR3 is made up of 14 amino acids. From germline, CDR1 is ENHRY and CDR2 SYGVKD. CDR3 amino acids: CAIGGRGAETGAFF. CDR3 in DNA: TGTGCCATCGGAGGAAGGGGCGCAGAGACTGGAGCTTTCTTT.

This sequence joins TRBV5-1 and TRBJ2-2; D uncertain. The CDR3 loop spans 16 amino acids. V shed 5 bases and J shed 3 bases, with 17 bases lying between them. The germline CDR1 and CDR2 sequences are SGHRS and YFSETQ. The CDR3 DNA sequence: TGCGCCAGCAGTTCTGGCCGGGCGGAGTACACCGGGGAGCTGTTTTTT. Its protein product is CASSSGRAEYTGELFF.

In this sample, this clonotype turned up many times. The chain employs TRBV5-1 and TRBJ1-2, with a tentative D call TRBD1 (6 bases). V was trimmed by 0 bases and J by 8 bases, leaving 14 bases between them. The CDR3 totals 14 residues. CDR1 SGHRS and CDR2 YFSETQ come from the germline V gene. The CDR3 loop reads CASSLAGGRFGYTF. CDR3 DNA sequence: TGCGCCAGCAGCTTGGCCGGGGGGCGCTTCGGCTACACCTTC.

Ten or more counts support this clonotype. CDR3 protein: CSAVNYGYTF. The DNA of the CDR3 is TGCAGTGCGGTCAACTATGGCTACACCTTC. The chain carries TRBV20-1 and TRBJ1-2; no clear D gene. The germline V gene has CDR1 DFQATT and CDR2 SNEGSKA (reference sequence). The germline V and J ends were trimmed by 6 bases and 2 bases, with 4 bases remaining between them. This CDR3 region has 10 residues.

At least ten counts were recorded for this clonotype. The chain links TRBV12-3 or TRBV12-4 to TRBJ1-5; tentative D call: TRBD1 (5 bases). V lost 4 bases to trimming and J lost 7 bases, with 11 bases between them. CDR3 size: 13 residues. DNA of the CDR3: TGTGCCAGCAGTTCCGACGGGGGACAGCCCCAGCATTTT. Translated, it gives CASSSDGGQPQHF.

In its sample, this clonotype was seen many times. The V call is TRBV7-2, the J call TRBJ2-1, with D tentatively TRBD1 or TRBD2 (6 bases each). Between the trimmed V and J ends, which lost 2 bases and 7 bases, there was a span of 15 bases. The length of the CDR3 is 15 residues. CDR1 SGHTA and CDR2 FQGNSA come from the germline V gene. CDR3 sequence (DNA): TGTGCCAGCAGCTTATTAGGGGGAGGAGGGAATGAGCAGTTCTTC. It translates to CASSLLGGGGNEQFF. Drawing the rest from reference TRBV7-2 and TRBJ2-1, the complete variable domain is GAGVSQSPSNKVTEKGKDVELRCDPISGHTALYWYRQSLGQGLEFLIYFQGNSAPDKSGLPSDRFSAERTGGSVSTLTIQRTQQEDSAVYLCASSLLGGGGNEQFFGPGTRLTVL.

This chain joins TRBV28 and TRBJ2-2; D is unclear. The CDR3 loop spans 14 amino acids. From germline, CDR1 is MDHEN and CDR2 SYDVKM. V was pared by 2 bases and J by 3 bases, with 7 bases between. The CDR3 DNA is TGTGCCAGCAGTTTAAACGGCTACACCGGGGAGCTGTTTTTT. Amino acids: CASSLNGYTGELFF.

The table lists this clonotype with a few counts. The V gene is TRBV9, the J gene TRBJ1-1; TRBD1 agrees at 11 bases. V lost 4 bases, J lost 2 bases, and 7 bases stayed unmatched. CDR1 SGDLS and CDR2 YYNGEE come from the germline V gene. This CDR3 comprises 16 residues. This CDR3 reads CASSFRTGGENTEAFF. CDR3 bases: TGTGCCAGCAGCTTCCGGACAGGGGGCGAAAACACTGAAGCTTTCTTT.

The chain uses TRBV20-1 and TRBJ2-2; 12 nucleotides align to TRBD2. This CDR3 is built from 17 residues. V dropped 4 bases and J dropped 5; count of bases not matched to a gene: 11. Germline CDR1 DFQATT, CDR2 SNEGSKA (reference sequence). CDR3 DNA: TGCAGTGCTACCCCCCGACTAGCGGGAGAGGGGACCGGGGAGCTGTTTTTT. It translates to CSATPRLAGEGTGELFF.

The rearrangement links TRBV10-3 to TRBJ2-7, with 7 bases that match TRBD1. The germline V gene encodes CDR1 ENHRY and CDR2 SYGVKD. Trimming cost V 4 bases and J 1 base; bases outside gene matches: 4. CDR3 length: 14 residues. The DNA of the CDR3 is TGTGCCATCAGTGGGACAGGTCAATCCTACGAGCAGTACTTC. It yields the protein CAISGTGQSYEQYF.

In its sample, this clonotype was seen many times. This rearrangement joins TRBV2 to TRBJ1-2; D remains ambiguous. This CDR3 comprises 14 residues. V was trimmed by 3 bases and J by 2 bases, leaving 10 bases between them. The germline CDR1 and CDR2 sequences are SNHLY and FYNNEI. CDR3 in amino acids: CASSETVANYGYTF. The CDR3 DNA follows: TGTGCCAGCAGTGAGACGGTAGCCAACTATGGCTACACCTTC.

This clonotype came up many times. The CDR3 DNA reads as TGTGCCAGCAGGAGGGACAGGGCGCTCGATGAGCAGTTCTTC. Translation: CASRRDRALDEQFF. V is TRBV28 and J is TRBJ2-1; 9 bases fit TRBD1. The CDR3 consists of 14 residues. J gave up 8 bases and V 6 bases, and 8 bases lay outside the gene matches. Germline CDR1 MDHEN, CDR2 SYDVKM. Supplemented by reference TRBV28 and TRBJ2-1, the full variable domain reads DVKVTQSSRYLVKRTGEKVFLECVQDMDHENMFWYRQDPGLGLRLIYFSYDVKMKEKGDIPEGYSVSREKKERFSLILESASTNQTSMYLCASRRDRALDEQFFGPGTRLTVL.

This clonotype appeared once. A much bigger clone sits one base away, suggesting this may be a read error. The chain employs TRBV12-3 or TRBV12-4 and TRBJ2-5; TRBD1 matches at 7 bases. The CDR3 loop spans 15 amino acids. The CDR3 DNA reads TGTGCCAGCAGTCTAGACAGGGTGCAACAAGAGACCCAGCACTTC. Translation: CASSLDRVQQETQHF.

The chain recombines TRBV9 with TRBJ2-7, with TRBD2 identical over 12 bases. This CDR3 region has 15 residues. V trimming: 0 bases; J trimming: 5 bases; junction bases outside the gene matches: 3. CDR1 is SGDLS, CDR2 YYNGEE, per germline. CDR3 region: CASSVAGLAGHEQYF. In DNA form, the CDR3 reads TGTGCCAGCAGCGTAGCTGGACTAGCGGGACACGAGCAGTACTTC. Combining the CDR3 with reference TRBV9 and TRBJ2-7 gives the whole variable domain DSGVTQTPKHLITATGQRVTLRCSPRSGDLSVYWYQQSLDQGLQFLIQYYNGEERAKGNILERFSAQQFPDLHSELNLSSLELGDSALYFCASSVAGLAGHEQYFGPGTRLTVT.

About this clonotype: This may arise from a read error, as a much more abundant clone is one base away. J is TRBJ1-1 and V is TRBV30, with a possible D match to TRBD1 (6 bases). Germline V gene sequence: CDR1 GTSNPN, CDR2 SVGIG (reference sequence). V was trimmed by 1 base and J by 5 bases, leaving 11 bases between them. This CDR3 has 13 residues. The CDR3 sequence is CAWSAGGLTEAFF. The CDR3, as DNA: TGTGCCTGGAGTGCGGGGGGGCTGACTGAAGCTTTCTTT. Full variable domain (outside the CDR3, taken from reference TRBV30 and TRBJ1-1): SQTIHQWPATLVQPVGSPLSLECTVEGTSNPNLYWYRQAAGRGLQLLFYSVGIGQISSEVPQNLSASRPQDRQFILSSKKLLLSDSGFYLCAWSAGGLTEAFFGQGTRLTVV.

In its sample, this clonotype was seen many times. The chain links TRBV28 to TRBJ2-1; no firm D call. The CDR3 spans 11 residues. CDR1 and CDR2 from the germline V gene are MDHEN and SYDVKM. Trimming shortened V by 6 bases and J by 7 bases, and 7 bases separated the two germline ends. The CDR3 DNA is TGTGCCAGCAGCCGGCTTAATGAGCAGTTCTTC. Translation gives CASSRLNEQFF.

The V gene is TRBV11-3, the J gene TRBJ2-1, with D possibly being TRBD1 (5 bases). There are 18 residues in the CDR3. Germline V CDR1 and CDR2: SGHNT, YENEEA. V was shortened by 4 bases and J by 0 bases, with 19 bases between the two germline ends. The CDR3, as DNA: TGTGCCAGCAGCTCCCCACAGGCTCGAACCCTCTCCTACAATGAGCAGTTCTTC. It encodes CASSSPQARTLSYNEQFF.

Note on this clonotype: This may be a read error: a much more frequent sequence differs by one nucleotide. The chain combines TRBV20-1 with TRBJ2-3; 9 nucleotides align to TRBD2. Germline CDR1 reads DFQATT; CDR2 reads SNEGSKA (reference sequence). V gave up 3 bases and J gave up 2 bases; unmatched junction bases: 3. The CDR3 is made up of 14 amino acids. CDR3 sequence reads: CSARTSGTTDTQYF. CDR3 nucleotide sequence: TGCAGTGCTAGGACTAGCGGTACCACAGATACGCAGTATTTT.